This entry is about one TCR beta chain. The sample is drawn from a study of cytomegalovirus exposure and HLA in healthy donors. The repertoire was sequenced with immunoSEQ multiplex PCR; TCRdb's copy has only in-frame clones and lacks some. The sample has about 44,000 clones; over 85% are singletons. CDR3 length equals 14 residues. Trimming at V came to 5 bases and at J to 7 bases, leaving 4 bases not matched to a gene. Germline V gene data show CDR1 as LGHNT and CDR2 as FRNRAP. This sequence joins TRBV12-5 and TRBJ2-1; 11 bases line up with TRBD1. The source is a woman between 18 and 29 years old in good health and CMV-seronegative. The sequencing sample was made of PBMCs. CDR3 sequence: CASGPGQGVNEQFF. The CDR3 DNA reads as TGTGCTAGTGGTCCGGGACAGGGGGTGAATGAGCAGTTCTTC.